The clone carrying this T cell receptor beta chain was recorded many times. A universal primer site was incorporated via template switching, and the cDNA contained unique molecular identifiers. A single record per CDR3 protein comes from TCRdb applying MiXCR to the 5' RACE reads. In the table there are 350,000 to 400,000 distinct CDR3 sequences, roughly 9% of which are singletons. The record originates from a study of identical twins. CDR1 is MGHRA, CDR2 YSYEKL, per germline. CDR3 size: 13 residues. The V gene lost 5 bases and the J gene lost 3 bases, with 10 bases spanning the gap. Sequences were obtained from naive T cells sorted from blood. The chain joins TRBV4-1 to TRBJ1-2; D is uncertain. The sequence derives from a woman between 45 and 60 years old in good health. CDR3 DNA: TGCGCCAGCAGCACCCAGCTCCACTATGGCTACACCTTC. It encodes CASSTQLHYGYTF.